The present T cell receptor beta chain was sequenced within a study of cytomegalovirus exposure and HLA in healthy donors. In the case of this clone: Its antigen is not known.

PCR involved 60 Vbeta and 13 Jbeta primers. In the original analysis: Later, an analysis found roughly 80 million unique TCR beta chains, and roughly 10 million of these were shared. Using immunoSEQ multiplex PCR, the repertoire was profiled, and TCRdb retains in-frame clones only, with some absent. That table furnishes V, J and clone size, whereas the DNA furnished D and trimming. The sample totals 130,000 to 150,000 clones; its top ten clones hold under 3.5%. The V gene's germline CDR1 is ENHRY and CDR2 SYGVKD. The CDR3 extends over 14 amino acids. The germline V and J ends were trimmed by 0 bases and 0 bases, with 5 bases remaining between them. Study outcomes and limitations: Overall, some 160 TCR beta chains were annotated as cytomegalovirus-associated. Trimming of TCR beta V- and J-genes showed a link, identified in a later analysis, to a missense DCLRE1C variant. Near-uniform donor sequencing depth was presumed by presence/absence analyses.

The chain links TRBV10-3 to TRBJ1-2; no clear D. The sequenced sample consisted of PBMCs. This TCR was recovered from a man aged 40-55 years in good health and CMV-seronegative. CDR3 bases: TGTGCCATCAGTGAGTCAGCCACTAACTATGGCTACACCTTC. Translated, it gives CAISESATNYGYTF.